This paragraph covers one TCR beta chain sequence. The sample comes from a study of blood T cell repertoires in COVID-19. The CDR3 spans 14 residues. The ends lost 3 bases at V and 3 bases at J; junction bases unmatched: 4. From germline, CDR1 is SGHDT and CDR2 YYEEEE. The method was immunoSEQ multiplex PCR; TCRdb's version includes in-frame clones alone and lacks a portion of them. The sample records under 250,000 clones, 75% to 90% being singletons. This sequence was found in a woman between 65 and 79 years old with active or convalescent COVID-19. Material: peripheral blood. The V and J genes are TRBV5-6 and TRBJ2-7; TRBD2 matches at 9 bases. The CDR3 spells CASSSLAGIYEQYF. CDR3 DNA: TGTGCCAGCAGCTCCCTAGCGGGGATCTACGAGCAGTACTTC.